This T cell receptor (beta chain) was found in a study of TIL therapy for anti-PD-1-resistant metastatic lung cancer. Sequencing used immunoSEQ v3. The table came from immunoSEQ multiplex PCR; TCRdb's copy has only in-frame clones and leaves some out. This sample has about 48,000 clones; approximately 70% occur once, and the top ten carry 5.6%. Time point denoted: pre-treatment sample, taken before nivolumab and TIL therapy. Most excised metastases sampled were pleural nodules or supraclavicular lymph nodes. The CDR3 is made up of 14 amino acids. Per germline, CDR1 MNHNS and CDR2 SASEGT. Trimming cost V 8 bases and J 10 bases; bases outside gene matches: 12.

The chain combines TRBV6-1 with TRBJ2-3; 10 positions match TRBD2. The source of this sequence is a person aged 25 to 80 with non-small cell lung cancer. The sample consisted of tumor tissue, taken at baseline. CDR3 sequence (DNA): TGTGCCAGCGAAGGGACTAGCGATGCGTCTGCGCAGTATTTT. It is translated as CASEGTSDASAQYF.